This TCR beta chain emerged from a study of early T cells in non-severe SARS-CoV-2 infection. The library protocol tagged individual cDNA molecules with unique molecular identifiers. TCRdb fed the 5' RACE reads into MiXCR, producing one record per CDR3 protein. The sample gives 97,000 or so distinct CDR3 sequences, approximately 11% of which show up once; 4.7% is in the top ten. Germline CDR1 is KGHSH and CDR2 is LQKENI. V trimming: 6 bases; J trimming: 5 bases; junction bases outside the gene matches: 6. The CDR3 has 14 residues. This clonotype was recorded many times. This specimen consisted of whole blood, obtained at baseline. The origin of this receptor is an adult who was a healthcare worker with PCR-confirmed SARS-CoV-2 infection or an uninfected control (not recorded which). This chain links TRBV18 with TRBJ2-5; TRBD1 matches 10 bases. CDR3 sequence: CASSGTGAEETQYF. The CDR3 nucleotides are TGTGCCAGCTCGGGGACAGGGGCGGAGGAGACCCAGTACTTC.